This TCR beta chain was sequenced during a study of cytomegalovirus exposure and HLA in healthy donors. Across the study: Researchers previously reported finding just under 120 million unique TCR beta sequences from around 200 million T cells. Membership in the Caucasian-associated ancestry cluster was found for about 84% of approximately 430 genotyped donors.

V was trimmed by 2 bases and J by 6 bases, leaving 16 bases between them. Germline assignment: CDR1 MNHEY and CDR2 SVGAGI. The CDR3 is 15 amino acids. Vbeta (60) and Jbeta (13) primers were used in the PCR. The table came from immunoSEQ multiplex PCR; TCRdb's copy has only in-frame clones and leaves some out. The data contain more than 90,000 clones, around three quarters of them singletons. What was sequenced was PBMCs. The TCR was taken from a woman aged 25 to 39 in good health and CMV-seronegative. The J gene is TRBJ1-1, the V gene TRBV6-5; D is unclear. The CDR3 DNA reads TGTGCCAGCAGTTACGGAGGCTGGGCAGGCTCTGAAGCTTTCTTT. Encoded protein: CASSYGGWAGSEAFF.